What follows are 14 T cell receptor beta chains derived from one specimen sequenced in a study of T cells after yellow fever vaccination. MiXCR, applied by TCRdb to the 5' RACE reads, yields one record per CDR3 protein. The repertoire holds 450,000 to 650,000 distinct CDR3 sequences, with approximately 15% as singletons. The specimen was PBMCs, collected on the day of the yellow fever booster vaccination. Receptor source: a man under 40 who received the YFV17D yellow fever vaccine.

V is TRBV11-1 and J is TRBJ2-7; the D gene is possibly TRBD1 (6 bases). Trimming took 5 bases from V and 4 from J, leaving 27 bases between them. The germline V gene encodes CDR1 SGHAT and CDR2 FQDESV (reference sequence). This CDR3 region has 18 residues. DNA of the CDR3: TGTGCCAGCAGCCACGACCCAAAGGGGGAAGGGCCGGGGTACGAGCAGTACTTC. Its protein product is CASSHDPKGEGPGYEQYF. Full variable domain (missing parts from reference TRBV11-1 and TRBJ2-7): EAEVAQSPRYKITEKSQAVAFWCDPISGHATLYWYRQILGQGPELLVQFQDESVVDDSQLPKDRFSAERLKGVDSTLKIQPAELGDSAMYLCASSHDPKGEGPGYEQYFGPGTRLTVT.

V usage is TRBV9 and J usage is TRBJ2-1; maybe TRBD2 (5 bases). The CDR3 extends over 15 amino acids. Trimming removed 0 bases from V and 6 bases from J, with 13 bases in between. Germline CDR1 and CDR2: SGDLS and YYNGEE. This CDR3 reads CASSVGPPRVNEQFF. CDR3 bases: TGTGCCAGCAGCGTAGGTCCTCCGAGGGTCAATGAGCAGTTCTTC. Full variable domain (remainder filled in from reference TRBV9 and TRBJ2-1): DSGVTQTPKHLITATGQRVTLRCSPRSGDLSVYWYQQSLDQGLQFLIQYYNGEERAKGNILERFSAQQFPDLHSELNLSSLELGDSALYFCASSVGPPRVNEQFFGPGTRLTVL.

This clonotype appeared many times. The rearrangement links TRBV7-3 to TRBJ2-3; 12 bases map to TRBD2. This CDR3 is built from 14 residues. The germline gives CDR1 SGHTA, CDR2 FQGTGA. Germline trimming cut 6 bases from V and 5 bases from J; bases unmatched to any gene: 3. The CDR3 spells CASSRTSGIDTQYF. As DNA, the CDR3 is TGTGCCAGCAGTCGGACTAGCGGGATAGATACGCAGTATTTT.

This clonotype was counted between two and nine times. The chain combines TRBV10-3 with TRBJ2-1; D ambiguous. This CDR3 is built from 14 residues. Germline V lookup: CDR1 ENHRY, CDR2 SYGVKD. V was trimmed by 5 bases and J by 0 bases, leaving 8 bases between them. The CDR3 bases are TGTGCCATCAGTCCCCTGAGCTCCTACAATGAGCAGTTCTTC. The encoded protein is CAISPLSSYNEQFF.

This clonotype was picked up many times. The chain recombines TRBV14 with TRBJ2-5; D gene ambiguous. The ends were cut back, 3 bases at V and 5 bases at J, with 4 bases in the middle. The CDR3 contains 11 residues. Germline V lookup: CDR1 SGHDN, CDR2 FVKESK. CDR3 coding DNA: TGTGCCAGCAGCCAGGTGGAGACCCAGTACTTC. It encodes CASSQVETQYF. The complete variable domain, with remaining parts taken from reference TRBV14 and TRBJ2-5, reads EAGVTQFPSHSVIEKGQTVTLRCDPISGHDNLYWYRRVMGKEIKFLLHFVKESKQDESGMPNNRFLAERTGGTYSTLKVQPAELEDSGVYFCASSQVETQYFGPGTRLLVL.

This clonotype was picked up a small number of times. This rearrangement joins TRBV24-1 to TRBJ2-1; D is ambiguous. Trimming cost V 4 bases and J 6 bases, with 18 bases left between them. Germline V lookup: CDR1 KGHDR, CDR2 SFDVKD. The CDR3 spans 16 residues. The CDR3: CATSDPGPLTGNEQFF. The CDR3 DNA follows: TGTGCCACCAGTGACCCAGGTCCGCTCACGGGCAATGAGCAGTTCTTC.

This clonotype was detected a few times. The chain is built from TRBV6-2 or TRBV6-3 and TRBJ1-1, with 9 nucleotides matching TRBD1. Looked up from germline, CDR1 is MNHEY and CDR2 is SVGEGT. The CDR3 covers 14 residues. The ends lost 5 bases at V and 7 bases at J; junction bases unmatched: 8. In DNA, the CDR3 is TGTGCCAGCAGTCGCCCCTCGACAGGGGGTGAAGCTTTCTTT. Translated: CASSRPSTGGEAFF.

This clonotype was recorded a few times. The chain recombines TRBV27 with TRBJ2-2; a possible D gene is TRBD2 (6 bases). This CDR3 region has 15 residues. The V end was cut by 5 bases, the J end by 2 bases, with 12 bases between. CDR1 is MNHEY and CDR2 is SMNVEV in the germline V gene (reference sequence). CDR3 protein: CASSPVGGNTGELFF. CDR3 sequence (DNA): TGTGCCAGCAGTCCAGTGGGGGGAAACACCGGGGAGCTGTTTTTT.

This chain links TRBV7-6 with TRBJ2-1, with 9 bases lining up with TRBD2. The CDR3 is 16 residues long. Germline V gene data show CDR1 as SGHVS and CDR2 as FNYEAQ. The trim removed 8 bases at V and 8 bases at J, leaving 16 bases unmatched. The CDR3 sequence is CASSKGDGTSKDEQFF. The CDR3 DNA reads as TGTGCCAGCTCCAAGGGGGATGGGACTAGCAAGGATGAGCAGTTCTTC.

This clonotype was recorded a few times. This chain joins TRBV6-5 and TRBJ1-2; TRBD1 matches at 9 bases. CDR1 MNHEY and CDR2 SVGAGI come from the germline V gene. J gave up 8 bases and V 1 base, and 5 bases lay outside the gene matches. The CDR3 spans 14 residues. CDR3 sequence reads: CASSYWPTGGGYTF. The CDR3 region has the DNA TGTGCCAGCAGTTACTGGCCGACAGGGGGAGGCTACACCTTC.

This clonotype was counted ten times or more. The chain uses TRBV5-1 and TRBJ2-2; 8 bases are shared with TRBD2. The germline CDR1 and CDR2 sequences are SGHRS and YFSETQ. V lost 2 bases and J lost 0; bases outside the gene matches: 15. The CDR3 is 20 residues long. The CDR3 sequence: CASSFSRSAGGIANTGELFF. In DNA, the CDR3 is TGCGCCAGCAGCTTTAGTCGGTCGGCGGGAGGCATCGCGAACACCGGGGAGCTGTTTTTT.

This clonotype was detected a few times. The V gene is TRBV10-3, the J gene TRBJ1-6; 10 positions match TRBD1. Germline CDR1 and CDR2: ENHRY and SYGVKD. The V gene end was trimmed by 3 bases and the J gene end by 8 bases; junction bases not matched to a gene: 7. The CDR3 totals 16 residues. CDR3 protein: CAISEFGTGADSPLHF. In DNA, the CDR3 is TGTGCCATCAGTGAATTCGGGACAGGGGCGGATTCACCCCTCCACTTT.

This clonotype has just a few counts. The rearrangement links TRBV7-2 to TRBJ1-5; 7 nucleotides match TRBD1. The CDR3 is made up of 15 amino acids. V trimming: 1 base; J trimming: 4 bases; junction bases outside the gene matches: 4. CDR1 is SGHTA and CDR2 is FQGNSA in the germline V gene. CDR3: CASSLVGTENQPQHF. Written as DNA, the CDR3 is TGTGCCAGCAGCTTAGTTGGGACAGAAAATCAGCCCCAGCATTTT.

This clonotype was picked up a small number of times. This rearrangement joins TRBV5-1 to TRBJ2-1, with 12 nucleotides matching TRBD1. Trimming removed 0 bases from V and 6 bases from J; junction bases left unmatched: 4. This CDR3 is 16 amino acids long. Germline V gene sequence: CDR1 SGHRS, CDR2 YFSETQ. The CDR3 DNA reads as TGCGCCAGCAGCTTGGAGGGACAGGGGGCTTTCAATGAGCAGTTCTTC. It translates to CASSLEGQGAFNEQFF.